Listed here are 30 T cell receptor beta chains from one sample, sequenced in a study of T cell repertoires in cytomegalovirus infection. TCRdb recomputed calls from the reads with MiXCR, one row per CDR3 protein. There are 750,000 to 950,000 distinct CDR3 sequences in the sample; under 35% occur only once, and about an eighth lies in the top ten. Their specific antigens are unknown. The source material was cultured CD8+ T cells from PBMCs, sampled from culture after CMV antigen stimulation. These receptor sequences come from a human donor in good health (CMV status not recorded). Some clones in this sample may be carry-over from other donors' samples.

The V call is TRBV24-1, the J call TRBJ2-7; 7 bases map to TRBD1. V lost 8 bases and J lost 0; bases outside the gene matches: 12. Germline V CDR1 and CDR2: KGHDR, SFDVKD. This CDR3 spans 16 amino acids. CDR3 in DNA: TGTGCCACCACGTGGTGGCAGGGGGAGAGCTCCTACGAGCAGTACGTC. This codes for CATTWWQGESSYEQYV.

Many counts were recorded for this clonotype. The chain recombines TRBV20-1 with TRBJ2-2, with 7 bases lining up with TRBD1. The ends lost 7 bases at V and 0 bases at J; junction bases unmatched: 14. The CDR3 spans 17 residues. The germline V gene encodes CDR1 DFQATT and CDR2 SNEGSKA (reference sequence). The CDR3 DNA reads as TGCAGTGTTCTTGCTCCACTGGGACAGCCGAACACCGGGGAGCTGTTTTTT. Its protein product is CSVLAPLGQPNTGELFF.

CDR3 region: CASSSPPEKLFF. For the CDR3, the DNA is TGTGCCAGCAGTTCCCCGCCTGAAAAACTGTTTTTT. The chain recombines TRBV27 with TRBJ1-4; D remains unclear. Trimming shortened V by 4 bases and J by 7 bases, and 7 bases separated the two germline ends. There are 12 residues in the CDR3. The V gene's germline CDR1 is MNHEY and CDR2 SMNVEV (reference sequence).

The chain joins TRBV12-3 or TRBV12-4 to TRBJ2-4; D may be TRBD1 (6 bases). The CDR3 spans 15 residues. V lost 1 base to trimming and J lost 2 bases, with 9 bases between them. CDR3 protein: CASSLGGGPKNIQYF. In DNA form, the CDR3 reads TGTGCCAGCAGTTTAGGAGGGGGACCCAAAAACATTCAGTACTTC.

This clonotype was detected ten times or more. As DNA, the CDR3 is TGTGCCAGCAGTGTTGCCCTCGAACCCTCCTACGAGCAGTACTTC. This sequence encodes CASSVALEPSYEQYF. The chain is built from TRBV6-1 and TRBJ2-7; D unresolved. The CDR3 covers 15 residues. V was trimmed by 4 bases and J by 0 bases, leaving 13 bases between them. Germline values: CDR1 MNHNS, CDR2 SASEGT.

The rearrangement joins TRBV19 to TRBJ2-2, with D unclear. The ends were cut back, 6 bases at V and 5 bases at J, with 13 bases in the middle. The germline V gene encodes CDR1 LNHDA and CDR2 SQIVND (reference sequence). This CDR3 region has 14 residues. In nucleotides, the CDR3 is TGTGCCAGTAGCGCTACCCAGATAACCGGGGAGCTGTTTTTT. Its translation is CASSATQITGELFF.

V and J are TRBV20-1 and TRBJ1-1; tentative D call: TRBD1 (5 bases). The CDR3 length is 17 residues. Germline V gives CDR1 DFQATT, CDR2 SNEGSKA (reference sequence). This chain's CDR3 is CRPTHPDTGTHWDKAFF. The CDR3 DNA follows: TGCAGGCCAACTCACCCCGATACCGGGACTCATTGGGATAAAGCTTTCTTT.

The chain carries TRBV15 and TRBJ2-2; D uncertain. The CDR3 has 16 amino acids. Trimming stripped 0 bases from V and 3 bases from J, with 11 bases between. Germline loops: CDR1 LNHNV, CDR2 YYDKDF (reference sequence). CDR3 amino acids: CATSREDGLDTGELFF. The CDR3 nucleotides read TGTGCCACCAGCAGAGAAGATGGGTTGGACACCGGGGAGCTGTTTTTT.

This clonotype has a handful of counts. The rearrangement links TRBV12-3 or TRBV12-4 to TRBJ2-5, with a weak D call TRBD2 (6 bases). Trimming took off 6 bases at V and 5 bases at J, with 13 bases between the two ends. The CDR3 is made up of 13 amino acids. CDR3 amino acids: CASSPGGWETQYF. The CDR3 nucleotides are TGTGCCAGCAGCCCCGGAGGGTGGGAGACCCAGTACTTC.

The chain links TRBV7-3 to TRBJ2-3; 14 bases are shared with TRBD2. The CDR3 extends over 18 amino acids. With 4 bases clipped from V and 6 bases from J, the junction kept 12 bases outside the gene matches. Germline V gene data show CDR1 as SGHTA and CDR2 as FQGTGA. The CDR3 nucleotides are TGTGCCAGCAGCTCTAAGGGACTAGCGGGGGCCTCCTGGGATACGCAGTATTTT. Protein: CASSSKGLAGASWDTQYF.

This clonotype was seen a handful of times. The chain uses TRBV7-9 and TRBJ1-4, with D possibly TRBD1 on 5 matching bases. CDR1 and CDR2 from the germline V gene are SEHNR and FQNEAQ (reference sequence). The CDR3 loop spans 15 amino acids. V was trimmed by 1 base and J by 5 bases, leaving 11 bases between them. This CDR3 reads CASSLEAGLNEKLFF. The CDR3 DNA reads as TGTGCCAGCAGCTTAGAGGCAGGGCTCAATGAAAAACTGTTTTTT. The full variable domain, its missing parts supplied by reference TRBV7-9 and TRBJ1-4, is DTGVSQNPRHKITKRGQNVTFRCDPISEHNRLYWYRQTLGQGPEFLTYFQNEAQLEKSRLLSDRFSAERPKGSFSTLEIQRTEQGDSAMYLCASSLEAGLNEKLFFGSGTQLSVL.

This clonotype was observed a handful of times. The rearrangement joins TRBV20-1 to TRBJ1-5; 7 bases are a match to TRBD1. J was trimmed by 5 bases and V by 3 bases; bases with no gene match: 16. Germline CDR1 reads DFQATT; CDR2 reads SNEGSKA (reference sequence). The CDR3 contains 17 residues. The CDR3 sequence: CSARARGQLVIHQPQHF. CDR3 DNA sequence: TGCAGTGCTAGGGCCCGGGGACAGCTTGTAATTCATCAGCCCCAGCATTTT.

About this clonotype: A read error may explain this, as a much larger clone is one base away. This CDR3 reads CASSTTGGDTEAFF. In DNA form, the CDR3 reads TGTGCCAGCAGCACGACAGGGGGGGACACTGAAGCTTTCTTT. V is TRBV5-6 and J is TRBJ1-1; 9 bases line up with TRBD1. CDR3 length equals 14 residues. V was pared by 4 bases and J by 3 bases, with 4 bases of the junction left unmatched. CDR1 is SGHDT, CDR2 YYEEEE, per germline.

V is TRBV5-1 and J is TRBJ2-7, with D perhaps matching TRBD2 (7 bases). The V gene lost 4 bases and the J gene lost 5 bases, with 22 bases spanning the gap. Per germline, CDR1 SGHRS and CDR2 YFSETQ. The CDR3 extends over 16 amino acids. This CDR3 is CASSLPGGGGANEQYV. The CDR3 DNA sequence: TGCGCCAGCAGCCTTCCGGGGGGTGGGGGGGCAAACGAGCAGTACGTC.

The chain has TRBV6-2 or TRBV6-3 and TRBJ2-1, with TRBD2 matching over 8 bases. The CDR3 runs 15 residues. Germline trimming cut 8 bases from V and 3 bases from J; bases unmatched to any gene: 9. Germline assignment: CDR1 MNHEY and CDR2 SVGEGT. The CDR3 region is CASHYGTRGYNEQFF. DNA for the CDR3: TGTGCCAGCCATTACGGGACTAGGGGCTACAATGAGCAGTTCTTC.

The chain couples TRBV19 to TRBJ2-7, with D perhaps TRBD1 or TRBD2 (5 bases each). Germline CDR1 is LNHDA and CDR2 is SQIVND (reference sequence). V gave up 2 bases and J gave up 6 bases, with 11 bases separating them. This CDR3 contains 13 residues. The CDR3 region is CASSISGTSEQYV. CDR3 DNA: TGTGCCAGTAGTATATCGGGGACGTCCGAGCAGTACGTC.

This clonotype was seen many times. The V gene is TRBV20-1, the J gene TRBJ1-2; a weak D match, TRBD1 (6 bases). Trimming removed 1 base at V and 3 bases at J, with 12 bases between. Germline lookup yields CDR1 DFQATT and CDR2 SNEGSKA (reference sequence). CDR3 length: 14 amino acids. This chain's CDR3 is CSARVPRGDYGYTF. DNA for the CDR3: TGCAGTGCTAGAGTGCCCAGGGGTGACTATGGCTACACCTTC.

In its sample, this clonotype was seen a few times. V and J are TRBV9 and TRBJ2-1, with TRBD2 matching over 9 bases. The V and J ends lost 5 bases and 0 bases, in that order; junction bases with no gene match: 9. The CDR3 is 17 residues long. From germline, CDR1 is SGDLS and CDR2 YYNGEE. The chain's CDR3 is CASSADPSGASYNEQFF. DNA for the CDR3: TGTGCCAGCAGTGCCGACCCTAGCGGGGCCTCCTACAATGAGCAGTTCTTC. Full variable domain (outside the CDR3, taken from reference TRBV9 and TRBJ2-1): DSGVTQTPKHLITATGQRVTLRCSPRSGDLSVYWYQQSLDQGLQFLIQYYNGEERAKGNILERFSAQQFPDLHSELNLSSLELGDSALYFCASSADPSGASYNEQFFGPGTRLTVL.

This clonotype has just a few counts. CDR3 in DNA: TGTGCCAGCAGTTACTCGAGAATAATTGCCTCCACAGGGGACCACGAGCAGTACGTC. Translation gives CASSYSRIIASTGDHEQYV. V is TRBV6-2 or TRBV6-3 and J is TRBJ2-7; 7 nucleotides align to TRBD1. With V trimmed by 0 bases and J by 5 bases, 19 bases remained unmatched. This CDR3 contains 19 residues. In germline, CDR1 is MNHEY, CDR2 SVGEGT.

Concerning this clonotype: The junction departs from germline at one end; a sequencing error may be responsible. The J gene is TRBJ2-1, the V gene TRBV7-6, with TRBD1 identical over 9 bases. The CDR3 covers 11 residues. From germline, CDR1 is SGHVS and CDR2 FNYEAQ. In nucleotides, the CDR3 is TGTGCTAGCAGCTGGGGACAGGGCCAGTTCTTC. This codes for CASSWGQGQFF. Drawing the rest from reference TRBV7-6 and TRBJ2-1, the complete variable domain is GAGVSQSPRYKVTKRGQDVALRCDPISGHVSLYWYRQALGQGPEFLTYFNYEAQQDKSGLPNDRFSAERPEGSISTLTIQRTEQRDSAMYRCASSWGQGQFFGPGTRLTVL.

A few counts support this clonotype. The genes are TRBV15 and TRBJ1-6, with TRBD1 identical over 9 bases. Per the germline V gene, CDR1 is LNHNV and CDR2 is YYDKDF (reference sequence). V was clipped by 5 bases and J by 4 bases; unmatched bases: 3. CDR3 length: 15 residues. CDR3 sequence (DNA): TGTGCCACCAGCTCAGGACAGGGGTATAATTCACCCCTCCACTTT. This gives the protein CATSSGQGYNSPLHF. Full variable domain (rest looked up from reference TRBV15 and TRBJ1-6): DAMVIQNPRYQVTQFGKPVTLSCSQTLNHNVMYWYQQKSSQAPKLLFHYYDKDFNNEADTPDNFQSRRPNTSFCFLDIRSPGLGDTAMYLCATSSGQGYNSPLHFGNGTRLTVT.

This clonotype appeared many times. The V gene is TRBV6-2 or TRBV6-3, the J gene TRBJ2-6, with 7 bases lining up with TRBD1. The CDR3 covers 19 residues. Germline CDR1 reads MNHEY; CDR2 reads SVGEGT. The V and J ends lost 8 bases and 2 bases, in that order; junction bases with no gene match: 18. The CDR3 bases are TGTGCCAGCGGTAGTCTGCGTTCGGATGACAGGGCTGGGGCCAACGTCCTGACTTTC. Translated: CASGSLRSDDRAGANVLTF.

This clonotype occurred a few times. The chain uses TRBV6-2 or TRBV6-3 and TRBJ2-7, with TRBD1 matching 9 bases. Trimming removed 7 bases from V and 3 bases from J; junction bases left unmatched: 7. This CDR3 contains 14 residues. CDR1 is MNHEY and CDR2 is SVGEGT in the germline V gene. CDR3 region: CASTRDRAYYEQYV. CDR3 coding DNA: TGTGCCAGCACCCGGGACAGGGCTTACTACGAGCAGTACGTC.

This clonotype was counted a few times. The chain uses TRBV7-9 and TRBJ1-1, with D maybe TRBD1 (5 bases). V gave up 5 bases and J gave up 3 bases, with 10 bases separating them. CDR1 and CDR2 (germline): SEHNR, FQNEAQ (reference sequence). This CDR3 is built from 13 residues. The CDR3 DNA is TGTGCCAGCAGCCACTCGGGGGACACTGAAGCTTTCTTT. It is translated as CASSHSGDTEAFF.

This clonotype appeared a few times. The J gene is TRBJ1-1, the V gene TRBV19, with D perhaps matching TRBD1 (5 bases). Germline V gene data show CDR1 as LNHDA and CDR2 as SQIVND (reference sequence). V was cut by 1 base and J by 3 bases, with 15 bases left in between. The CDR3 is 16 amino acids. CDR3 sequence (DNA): TGTGCCAGTAGTATAGGCAGGGAACGACGAGACACTGAAGCTTTCTTT. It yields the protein CASSIGRERRDTEAFF.

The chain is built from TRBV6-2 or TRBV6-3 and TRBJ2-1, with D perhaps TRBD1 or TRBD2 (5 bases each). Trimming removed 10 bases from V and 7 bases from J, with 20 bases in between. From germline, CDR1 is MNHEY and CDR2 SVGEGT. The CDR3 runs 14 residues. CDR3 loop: CATLGAGWSNEQFF. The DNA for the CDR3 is TGTGCCACTCTGGGAGCAGGGTGGTCGAATGAGCAGTTCTTC.

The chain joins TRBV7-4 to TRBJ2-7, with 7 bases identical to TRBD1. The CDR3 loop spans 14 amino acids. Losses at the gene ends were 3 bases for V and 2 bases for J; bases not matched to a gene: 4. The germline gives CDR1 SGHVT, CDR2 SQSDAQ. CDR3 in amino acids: CASSFPGQPYEQYF. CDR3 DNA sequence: TGTGCCAGCAGCTTCCCGGGACAGCCCTACGAGCAGTACTTC.

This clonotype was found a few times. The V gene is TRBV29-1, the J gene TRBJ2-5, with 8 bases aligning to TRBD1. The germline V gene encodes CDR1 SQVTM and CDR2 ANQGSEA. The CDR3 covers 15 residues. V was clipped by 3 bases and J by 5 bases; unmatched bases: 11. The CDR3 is CSVDMDREGVETQYF. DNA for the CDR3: TGCAGCGTTGACATGGACAGGGAAGGTGTTGAGACCCAGTACTTC.

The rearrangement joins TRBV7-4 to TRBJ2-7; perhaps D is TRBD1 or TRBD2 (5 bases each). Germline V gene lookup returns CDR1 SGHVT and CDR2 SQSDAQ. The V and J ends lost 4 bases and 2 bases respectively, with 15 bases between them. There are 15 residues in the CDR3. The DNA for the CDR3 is TGTGCCAGCAGCTCTAGCAGGGTTCGCCCCTACGAGCAGTACTTC. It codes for CASSSSRVRPYEQYF. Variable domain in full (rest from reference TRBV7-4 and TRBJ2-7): GAGVSQSPRYKVAKRGRDVALRCDSISGHVTLYWYRQTLGQGSEVLTYSQSDAQRDKSGRPSGRFSAERPERSVSTLKIQRTEQGDSAVYLCASSSSRVRPYEQYFGPGTRLTVT.

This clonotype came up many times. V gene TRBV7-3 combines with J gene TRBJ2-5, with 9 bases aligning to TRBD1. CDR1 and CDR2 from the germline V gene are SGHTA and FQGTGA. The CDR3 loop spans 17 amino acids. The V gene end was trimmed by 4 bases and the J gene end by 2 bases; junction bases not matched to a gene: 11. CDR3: CASSSPEDRGGQETQYF. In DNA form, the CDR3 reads TGTGCCAGCAGCTCACCCGAGGACAGGGGCGGTCAAGAGACCCAGTACTTC.